This TCR beta chain was obtained from a study of blood T cell repertoires in COVID-19. Study overall: The origin of the acute and convalescent COVID-19 samples was the United States, Italy and Spain. PBMCs, B-cell-depleted T cells, or T cells were the source of the cDNA or gDNA that made up the material.

As originally analysed: Amplified reference gene primers provided the basis for estimating nucleated cell counts. Data came from immunoSEQ multiplex PCR; TCRdb stores just in-frame clones and leaves some out. The V and J calls and clone size were taken over from that table, and D and trimming were inferred from the DNA. This table holds approximately 150,000 clones, about nine tenths found once. Trimming cost V 7 bases and J 0 bases, with 12 bases left between them. This CDR3 region has 14 residues. In germline, CDR1 is ENHRY, CDR2 SYGVKD. Sequenced sample: peripheral blood. The sequence derives from a man over 45 who had recovered from COVID-19. The chain joins TRBV10-3 to TRBJ1-2; no clear D. The CDR3 spells CAINLDGANYGYTF. The DNA of the CDR3 is TGTGCCATCAACCTTGACGGAGCTAACTATGGCTACACCTTC.